Listed below are T cell receptor beta chains from one sample, sequenced in a study of human versus mouse CDR3 diversity and MHC coevolution. Only in-frame clones appear in the TCRdb table, and some are missing; sequencing was by immunoSEQ multiplex PCR. This sample carries 50,000 to 65,000 clones, about 93% of them seen once, and the ten largest clones take 15% to 20%. The material sequenced was naive CD4+ T cells from blood. The origin of the receptors is a person aged 55 to 75 in good health. Both conserved end residues are part of each CDR3. A D gene is named only where the DNA matches it firmly. Some rows mark clone size as missing; the rest say once, few, many or name a class of expanded clone.

J: TRBJ2-5; size: once; D: TRBD1; V: TRBV5-1; CDR3: CASSKDRAQETQYF; DNA: TGCGCCAGCAGCAAGGACAGGGCCCAGGAGACCCAGTACTTC
J: TRBJ1-1; size: .; D: TRBD1; V: TRBV2; CDR3: CASSEGTGVIRTEAFF; DNA: TGTGCCAGCAGTGAGGGGACAGGGGTTATCAGGACTGAAGCTTTCTTT
J: TRBJ1-2; size: .; D: .; V: TRBV6-6; CDR3: CASTSGGGAPNYGYTF; DNA: TGTGCCAGCACCTCCGGAGGGGGGGCCCCAAACTATGGCTACACCTTC
J: TRBJ2-7; size: .; D: TRBD1; V: TRBV7-8; CDR3: CASSPWDRAYEQYF; DNA: TGTGCCAGCAGCCCCTGGGACAGGGCCTACGAGCAGTACTTC
J: TRBJ1-1; size: .; D: .; V: TRBV28; CDR3: CASSLISRLWLAEAFF; DNA: TGTGCCAGCAGTTTAATATCCAGGCTTTGGTTGGCTGAAGCTTTCTTT
J: TRBJ2-3; size: .; D: .; V: TRBV11-2; CDR3: CASSSPAGADTQYF; DNA: TGTGCCAGCAGCTCCCCAGCCGGGGCAGATACGCAGTATTTT
J: TRBJ1-1; size: .; D: .; V: TRBV29-1; CDR3: CSVRLNTEAFF; DNA: TGCAGCGTCCGGTTGAACACTGAAGCTTTCTTT
J: TRBJ2-7; size: .; D: TRBD2; V: TRBV27; CDR3: CASSLNSGVSYEQYF; DNA: TGTGCCAGCAGTTTAAATAGCGGGGTCTCCTACGAGCAGTACTTC
J: TRBJ2-7; size: .; D: TRBD1; V: TRBV5-4; CDR3: CASSAGWDRTYEQYF; DNA: TGTGCCAGCAGCGCCGGATGGGACAGGACCTACGAGCAGTACTTC
J: TRBJ2-6; size: .; D: .; V: TRBV5-1; CDR3: CASTDRGSGANVLTF; DNA: TGCGCCAGCACCGATAGGGGCTCTGGGGCCAACGTCCTGACTTTC
J: TRBJ2-5; size: .; D: TRBD1; V: TRBV25-1; CDR3: CASSEYRDRGRGETQYF; DNA: TGTGCCAGCAGTGAATATAGAGACAGGGGGCGCGGGGAGACCCAGTACTTC
J: TRBJ2-5; size: .; D: .; V: TRBV18; CDR3: CASSPLASEETQYF; DNA: TGTGCCAGCTCACCACTGGCTAGCGAAGAGACCCAGTACTTC
J: TRBJ2-6; size: .; D: TRBD1; V: TRBV19; CDR3: CASSPGTGTATGANVLTF; DNA: TGTGCCAGTAGTCCCGGGACAGGGACAGCGACTGGGGCCAACGTCCTGACTTTC
J: TRBJ2-7; size: .; D: .; V: TRBV15; CDR3: CATSRVGSTYEQYF; DNA: TGTGCCACCAGCAGAGTGGGGAGCACCTACGAGCAGTACTTC
J: TRBJ2-3; size: .; D: .; V: TRBV7-3; CDR3: CASSLNPGVADTQYF; DNA: TGTGCCAGCAGCTTAAATCCGGGAGTGGCAGATACGCAGTATTTT
J: TRBJ1-4; size: .; D: .; V: TRBV10-3; CDR3: CAIRKGLSGNEKLFF; DNA: TGTGCCATCAGGAAGGGACTCTCTGGTAATGAAAAACTGTTTTTT
J: TRBJ2-5; size: .; D: .; V: TRBV29-1; CDR3: CSGEVETQYF; DNA: TGCAGCGGAGAAGTGGAGACCCAGTACTTC
J: TRBJ2-3; size: .; D: .; V: TRBV19; CDR3: CASSTTIHTDTQYF; DNA: TGTGCCAGTAGTACCACGATACACACAGATACGCAGTATTTT
J: TRBJ1-1; size: .; D: TRBD1; V: TRBV2; CDR3: CASSPGTASRRAFF; DNA: TGTGCCAGCAGCCCCGGGACAGCCTCCCGGAGAGCTTTCTTT
J: TRBJ2-3; size: .; D: .; V: TRBV19; CDR3: CASSTGPLSTDTQYF; DNA: TGTGCCAGTAGTACCGGTCCCCTTAGCACAGATACGCAGTATTTT
J: TRBJ2-3; size: .; D: .; V: TRBV7-9; CDR3: CASSLVVGSDTQYF; DNA: TGTGCCAGCAGCTTAGTAGTCGGTTCAGATACGCAGTATTTT
J: TRBJ2-1; size: few; D: TRBD1; V: TRBV5-1; CDR3: CASSLTPTGGVHNEQFF; DNA: TGCGCCAGCAGCTTGACCCCTACAGGGGGAGTTCACAATGAGCAGTTCTTC
J: TRBJ1-2; size: .; D: .; V: TRBV11-2; CDR3: CASSPNRVNPYGYTF; DNA: TGTGCCAGCAGCCCGAACAGGGTCAATCCCTATGGCTACACCTTC
J: TRBJ1-1; size: .; D: .; V: TRBV27; CDR3: CASSFQGPQRRNTEAFF; DNA: TGTGCCAGCAGTTTTCAGGGGCCTCAGAGGAGGAACACTGAAGCTTTCTTT
J: TRBJ2-3; size: .; D: TRBD2; V: TRBV10-1; CDR3: CASSELAGGATDTQYF; DNA: TGCGCCAGCAGTGAGCTAGCGGGAGGTGCCACAGATACGCAGTATTTT
J: TRBJ1-6; size: once; D: TRBD1; V: TRBV5-1; CDR3: CASSQDRGNNSPLHF; DNA: TGCGCCAGCAGCCAGGACAGGGGGAACAATTCACCCCTCCACTTT
J: TRBJ2-6; size: .; D: TRBD1; V: TRBV18; CDR3: CASPTSGQQSGANVLTF; DNA: TGTGCCAGCCCCACCTCGGGACAGCAATCTGGGGCCAACGTCCTGACTTTC
J: TRBJ1-1; size: .; D: .; V: TRBV2; CDR3: CASNSGQNTEAFF; DNA: TGTGCCAGCAACTCAGGCCAGAACACTGAAGCTTTCTTT
J: TRBJ2-1; size: .; D: .; V: TRBV5-5; CDR3: CASSLVLANYNEQFF; DNA: TGTGCCAGCAGCTTGGTCCTAGCTAACTACAATGAGCAGTTCTTC
J: TRBJ2-7; size: .; D: TRBD2; V: TRBV7-8; CDR3: CASSLAGGPSEQYF; DNA: TGTGCCAGCAGCCTAGCGGGAGGGCCCTCGGAGCAGTACTTC
J: TRBJ2-5; size: .; D: .; V: TRBV12-5; CDR3: CASARTSQETQYF; DNA: TGTGCTAGTGCCAGGACTTCACAAGAGACCCAGTACTTC
J: TRBJ1-5; size: .; D: .; V: TRBV5-5; CDR3: CAGSLALHPYSNQPQHF; DNA: TGTGCCGGCAGCTTGGCCTTACATCCTTATAGCAATCAGCCCCAGCATTTT
J: TRBJ2-6; size: once; D: TRBD1; V: TRBV14; CDR3: CASSQERDRALSGANVLTF; DNA: TGTGCCAGCAGCCAAGAAAGGGACAGGGCTCTCTCTGGGGCCAACGTCCTGACTTTC
J: TRBJ2-3; size: .; D: TRBD2; V: TRBV19; CDR3: CASRSSGSTDTQYF; DNA: TGTGCCAGTAGGTCTAGCGGGAGCACAGATACGCAGTATTTT
J: TRBJ2-6; size: .; D: TRBD1; V: TRBV5-4; CDR3: CASSRTTGGAGANVLTF; DNA: TGTGCCAGCAGCCGAACAACAGGGGGCGCTGGGGCCAACGTCCTGACTTTC
J: TRBJ2-7; size: .; D: .; V: TRBV12-5; CDR3: CASGFGRVGNEQYF; DNA: TGTGCTAGTGGTTTCGGTCGGGTGGGTAACGAGCAGTACTTC
J: TRBJ1-6; size: .; D: .; V: TRBV5-1; CDR3: CASSLIQGKNSPLHF; DNA: TGCGCCAGCAGCTTGATACAGGGAAAGAATTCACCCCTCCACTTT
J: TRBJ2-2; size: .; D: TRBD1; V: TRBV11-2; CDR3: CASSRTGANTGELFF; DNA: TGTGCCAGCAGCCGGACAGGGGCGAACACCGGGGAGCTGTTTTTT
J: TRBJ1-3; size: once; D: .; V: TRBV6-1; CDR3: CASLRGSGNTIYF; DNA: TGTGCCAGCCTTAGGGGCTCTGGAAACACCATATATTTT
J: TRBJ2-1; size: .; D: TRBD2; V: TRBV30; CDR3: CAWTRLAVRGEQFF; DNA: TGTGCCTGGACTCGACTAGCGGTTCGCGGGGAGCAGTTCTTC
J: TRBJ2-1; size: .; D: TRBD2; V: TRBV5-1; CDR3: CASSLDGLAGGSYNEQFF; DNA: TGCGCCAGCAGCTTGGACGGACTAGCGGGAGGGTCCTACAATGAGCAGTTCTTC
J: TRBJ1-1; size: .; D: .; V: TRBV7-3; CDR3: CASSLYPLKTGQENTEAFF; DNA: TGTGCCAGCAGCTTATACCCCCTGAAAACGGGACAAGAGAACACTGAAGCTTTCTTT
J: TRBJ1-4; size: .; D: TRBD1; V: TRBV4-1; CDR3: CASSPLTGGAGEKLFF; DNA: TGCGCCAGCAGTCCACTCACAGGGGGCGCTGGGGAAAAACTGTTTTTT
J: TRBJ2-3; size: .; D: .; V: TRBV7-9; CDR3: CASSFGLGTDTQYF; DNA: TGTGCCAGCAGCTTCGGACTTGGTACAGATACGCAGTATTTT
J: TRBJ2-7; size: .; D: .; V: TRBV7-2; CDR3: CASSLNRDEQYF; DNA: TGTGCCAGCAGCTTAAATCGGGACGAGCAGTACTTC
J: TRBJ2-3; size: .; D: .; V: TRBV6-5; CDR3: CASSYGGIASTDTQYF; DNA: TGTGCCAGCAGTTACGGAGGGATAGCCAGCACAGATACGCAGTATTTT
J: TRBJ2-2; size: .; D: TRBD2; V: TRBV7-3; CDR3: CASSSIAGEVTGELFF; DNA: TGTGCCAGCAGCTCCATAGCGGGGGAGGTGACCGGGGAGCTGTTTTTT
J: TRBJ2-5; size: .; D: .; V: TRBV5-1; CDR3: CASSPVGGGQQETQYF; DNA: TGCGCCAGCAGCCCCGTAGGGGGGGGACAACAAGAGACCCAGTACTTC
J: TRBJ2-1; size: .; D: TRBD2; V: TRBV19; CDR3: CASSSSGIYNEQFF; DNA: TGTGCCAGTAGTTCTAGCGGGATCTACAATGAGCAGTTCTTC
J: TRBJ2-7; size: .; D: .; V: TRBV11-3; CDR3: CASSRYGGEGSYEQYF; DNA: TGTGCCAGCAGCAGATATGGCGGGGAAGGGTCCTACGAGCAGTACTTC
J: TRBJ2-3; size: .; D: TRBD2; V: TRBV9; CDR3: CASSPTSGGSLAQYF; DNA: TGTGCCAGCAGCCCCACCAGCGGGGGTTCCCTCGCGCAGTATTTT
J: TRBJ2-3; size: .; D: TRBD2; V: TRBV15; CDR3: CATSRESGRESYTQYF; DNA: TGTGCCACCAGCAGAGAAAGCGGGAGGGAGTCATATACGCAGTATTTT
J: TRBJ1-1; size: .; D: .; V: TRBV5-1; CDR3: CASSLDPPPGTEAFF; DNA: TGCGCCAGCAGCTTGGATCCACCCCCAGGCACTGAAGCTTTCTTT
J: TRBJ2-1; size: .; D: .; V: TRBV6-1; CDR3: CASSGTFPSYNEQFF; DNA: TGTGCCAGCAGTGGGACTTTCCCCTCCTACAATGAGCAGTTCTTC
J: TRBJ2-7; size: .; D: TRBD1; V: TRBV7-8; CDR3: CASTKTGVYEQYF; DNA: TGTGCCAGCACCAAGACAGGGGTTTACGAGCAGTACTTC
J: TRBJ1-3; size: .; D: .; V: TRBV7-6; CDR3: CASSLGEVRSGNTIYF; DNA: TGTGCCAGCAGCTTAGGAGAGGTCCGCTCTGGAAACACCATATATTTT
J: TRBJ1-2; size: .; D: .; V: TRBV12-5; CDR3: CASGLDTGFNGYTF; DNA: TGTGCTAGTGGTTTGGACACAGGGTTTAATGGCTACACCTTC
J: TRBJ2-3; size: .; D: TRBD1; V: TRBV18; CDR3: CASSPQGANGDTQYF; DNA: TGTGCCAGCTCACCACAGGGGGCAAATGGAGATACGCAGTATTTT
J: TRBJ2-1; size: .; D: .; V: TRBV6-4; CDR3: CASSKGVTYNEQFF; DNA: TGTGCCAGCAGTAAGGGGGTGACCTACAATGAGCAGTTCTTC